Following are 8 T cell receptor beta chains from one sample sequenced in a study of CD8+ T cells in alopecia areata. Reverse transcribed after extraction, RNA yielded cDNA as the sequencing template. TCRdb's copy holds only in-frame clones and misses some; the assay was immunoSEQ multiplex PCR. The repertoire holds approximately 140,000 clones, roughly four fifths seen once, with roughly 25% in the top ten. Treatment indicated: oral pan-JAK inhibitor, 5-10 mg twice daily. Material: CD8+ T cells sorted from blood, obtained at week 4, from a patient treated with tofacitinib. The receptors derive from a human donor with alopecia areata.

The chain recombines TRBV2 with TRBJ2-1, with a tentative D call TRBD2 (5 bases). The CDR3 is 14 amino acids. V lost 10 bases and J lost 9, with 22 bases in between. Germline V lookup: CDR1 SNHLY, CDR2 FYNNEI. The CDR3 DNA follows: TGTGCCACCCCAAGTAGTAATAGGGCGGGTGAGCAGTTCTTC. This codes for CATPSSNRAGEQFF.

The CDR3 DNA reads as TGCGCCAGCAGCTTGGACAGTCACCAAGAGACCCAGTACTTC. Its translation: CASSLDSHQETQYF. The rearrangement joins TRBV5-1 to TRBJ2-5; D is ambiguous. Germline values: CDR1 SGHRS, CDR2 YFSETQ. Trimming took 0 bases from V and 0 from J, leaving 6 bases between them. The CDR3 has 14 residues.

The J gene is TRBJ2-1, the V gene TRBV4-2; no firm D call. Germline V gives CDR1 LGHNA, CDR2 YNFKEQ. CDR3 length: 13 residues. Trimming took 4 bases from V and 6 from J, leaving 10 bases between them. CDR3 coding DNA: TGTGCCAGCAGCCCCCCCCCGTCCAATGAGCAGTTCTTC. The encoded protein is CASSPPPSNEQFF.

The chain couples TRBV19 to TRBJ2-3, with D maybe TRBD2 (6 bases). Germline V gene lookup returns CDR1 LNHDA and CDR2 SQIVND (reference sequence). V was pared by 10 bases and J by 2 bases, with 19 bases between. The CDR3 consists of 15 residues. CDR3 sequence (DNA): TGTGCCACCTCGCGGGCCAGCGGGTACACAGATACGCAGTATTTT. Translating it yields CATSRASGYTDTQYF.

This clone was detected only a few times. CDR3 coding DNA: TGTGCCAGCAGCTTAGGCCCTAGCGGGAGCTCCTACAATGAGCAGTTCTTC. It yields the protein CASSLGPSGSSYNEQFF. The chain recombines TRBV7-9 with TRBJ2-1; 10 nucleotides align to TRBD2. The CDR3 is 17 amino acids. Per the germline V gene, CDR1 is SEHNR and CDR2 is FQNEAQ (reference sequence). The V and J ends lost 1 base and 0 bases, in that order; junction bases with no gene match: 3.

The chain employs TRBV5-4 and TRBJ2-2, with TRBD1 as a possible D gene (5 bases). Deletions cut 0 bases from V and 5 bases from J, with 14 bases between. CDR3 length: 16 amino acids. Looked up from germline, CDR1 is SGHNT and CDR2 is YYREEE (reference sequence). The CDR3 DNA reads TGTGCCAGCAGCTTGGTTTCCAGGGTTACGACCGGGGAGCTGTTTTTT. As protein: CASSLVSRVTTGELFF.

The rearrangement uses TRBV4-3 and TRBJ2-5; the match to TRBD2 covers 8 bases. Germline loops: CDR1 LGHNA, CDR2 YSLEER. With 0 bases clipped from V and 6 bases from J, the junction kept 15 bases outside the gene matches. The CDR3 is made up of 18 amino acids. CDR3: CASSQDRGGGLSGKTQYF. CDR3 nucleotide sequence: TGCGCCAGCAGCCAAGATCGGGGCGGGGGGCTTTCTGGGAAGACCCAGTACTTC.

The rearrangement uses TRBV29-1 and TRBJ2-1; D may be TRBD2 (6 bases). This CDR3 is built from 15 residues. Germline V CDR1 and CDR2: SQVTM, ANQGSEA. The ends were cut back, 5 bases at V and 4 bases at J, with 18 bases in the middle. The DNA for the CDR3 is TGCAGCGTTTGGAGTGGAGGGGAGGCGTACAATGAGCAGTTCTTC. Translated, it gives CSVWSGGEAYNEQFF.